These T cell receptor beta chains were read from a single sample in a study of blood T cell repertoires in COVID-19. Profiled with immunoSEQ multiplex PCR; TCRdb holds only in-frame clones, not every one. The data show about 89,000 clones, 90% to 95% seen once. The sequenced material came from peripheral blood. The receptors derive from a human donor with active COVID-19. The donor label of this sample is uncertain. Each CDR3 is given with its conserved first and last residue. The D gene is left open where the match is weak. Not all rows give a size; the values are once, few, many and, for expanded clones, a class.

clone size	V gene	D gene	J gene	CDR3 DNA	CDR3 protein
NA	TRBV25-1	NA	TRBJ2-3	TGTGCCAGCAGGGACAGCCATCGCACAGATACGCAGTATTTT	CASRDSHRTDTQYF
NA	TRBV7-9	TRBD1	TRBJ1-2	TGTGCCAGCAGCTCACCCGAGGACAGGGATAACTATGGCTACACCTTC	CASSSPEDRDNYGYTF
NA	TRBV6-2/TRBV6-3	NA	TRBJ2-2	TGTGCCAGCAGTCCCAGTCTCCGAGGCACCGGGGAGCTGTTTTTT	CASSPSLRGTGELFF
NA	TRBV6-4	TRBD1	TRBJ1-2	TGTGCCAGCAGTGACAGTTCGACAGGGAGGTATGGCTACACCTTC	CASSDSSTGRYGYTF
NA	TRBV28	NA	TRBJ1-5	TGTGCCGGTGGGGGCAGGACCTCAAATCAGCCCCAGCATTTT	CAGGGRTSNQPQHF
NA	TRBV4-3	TRBD1	TRBJ2-5	TGCGCCAGCAGCCAAAGACAGGGCCAAGAGACCCAGTACTTC	CASSQRQGQETQYF
NA	TRBV11-2	TRBD2	TRBJ2-7	TGTGCCAGCAGCTTAGCGGCTAGCGGACCCTACGAGCAGTACTTC	CASSLAASGPYEQYF
NA	TRBV28	NA	TRBJ2-7	TGTGCCAGCAGGTTGGGACTCTCCTACGAGCAGTACTTC	CASRLGLSYEQYF
NA	TRBV18	TRBD1	TRBJ2-1	TGTGCCAGCTCACGGGACAGGGGGGTCAATGAGCAGTTCTTC	CASSRDRGVNEQFF
NA	TRBV5-1	TRBD1	TRBJ2-3	TGCGCCAGCAGCTTACAGGGGGGAGGCACAGATACGCAGTATTTT	CASSLQGGGTDTQYF
NA	TRBV6-6	TRBD1	TRBJ1-2	TGTGCCAGCAGTTACACCACAGGGGCTGGTGGCTACACCTTC	CASSYTTGAGGYTF
NA	TRBV6-5	TRBD1	TRBJ2-1	TGTGCCAGCAAGGACAGGGTAAACAATGAGCAGTTCTTC	CASKDRVNNEQFF
once	TRBV28	NA	TRBJ1-1	TGTGCCAGCAGCAATACAGGCCGGACTGAAGCTTTCTTT	CASSNTGRTEAFF
NA	TRBV5-1	NA	TRBJ2-3	TGCGCCAGCGCGGGCAGGGGTACAGATACGCAGTATTTT	CASAGRGTDTQYF
NA	TRBV10-1	TRBD2	TRBJ2-5	TGCGCCAGCAGCTCCGGACTAGCGGGATCGGGGGAGACCCAGTACTTC	CASSSGLAGSGETQYF
NA	TRBV19	NA	TRBJ2-7	TGTGCCAGTAGTATGTACGGGAGCTCCTACGAGCAGTACTTC	CASSMYGSSYEQYF
NA	TRBV15	TRBD2	TRBJ2-5	TGTGCCACCAGCGAGAAGGGACTAGCGGGGGAGTACTTC	CATSEKGLAGEYF
NA	TRBV18	NA	TRBJ2-3	TGTGCCAGCTCACCTAGGCAGGGAAATACAGATACGCAGTATTTT	CASSPRQGNTDTQYF
NA	TRBV5-6	NA	TRBJ1-5	TGTGCCAGCAGCTGGGGAGTTGGAGATCAGCCCCAGCATTTT	CASSWGVGDQPQHF
few	TRBV5-1	NA	TRBJ2-2	TGCGCCAGCAGCTTGGAGGGACAGAACACCGGGGAGCTGTTTTTT	CASSLEGQNTGELFF
NA	TRBV7-2	TRBD1	TRBJ1-2	TGTGCCAGCAGCCGTGGGACAGGGGTCGGTGGCTACACCTTC	CASSRGTGVGGYTF
NA	TRBV5-1	TRBD1	TRBJ2-5	TGCGCCAGCAGGGAGGGGAGCTGGACAGGGGAGACCCAGTACTTC	CASREGSWTGETQYF
NA	TRBV3-1/TRBV3-2	NA	TRBJ2-2	TGTGCCAGCAGCCAGCCCGGGGGGCCCGGGGAGCTGTTTTTT	CASSQPGGPGELFF
NA	TRBV11-2	TRBD2	TRBJ2-1	TGTGCCAGCAGCCTCGGTCGCCGTAAGCGGGAGGAAGAGCAGTTCTTC	CASSLGRRKREEEQFF
NA	TRBV29-1	NA	TRBJ2-7	TGCAGCGTTGAAATTTTAGCGGATCCCTACGAGCAGTACTTC	CSVEILADPYEQYF
NA	TRBV28	NA	TRBJ2-1	TGTGCCAGCAGTTTGGGCCCAACGCTGTTCTTC	CASSLGPTLFF
NA	TRBV7-2	TRBD1	TRBJ1-6	TGTGCCAGCAACAGGGGACAGGGAGGGAATTCACCCCTCCACTTT	CASNRGQGGNSPLHF
NA	TRBV27	NA	TRBJ2-2	TGTGCCAGCAACGTAGCGGCCCAAACAGGGGAGCTGTTTTTT	CASNVAAQTGELFF
NA	TRBV7-8	NA	TRBJ1-2	TGTGCCAGCAGCTCGACGACAGCGGCGGGGCCCGTCTATGGCTACACCTTC	CASSSTTAAGPVYGYTF
NA	TRBV6-2/TRBV6-3	TRBD2	TRBJ2-3	TGTGCCAGCAGTTCCCTAGCGGGGGGAGATACGCAGTATTTT	CASSSLAGGDTQYF
NA	TRBV7-9	NA	TRBJ1-2	TGTGCCAGCAGCTCGGGGACTCGACGCTCCACCTTC	CASSSGTRRSTF
once	TRBV19	NA	TRBJ1-5	TGTGCCAGTAGTTGGGGAGATAATCAGCCCCAGCATTTT	CASSWGDNQPQHF
once	TRBV7-2	TRBD1	TRBJ1-2	TGTGCCAGCAGTTTAAACAGGGGCCGGGGCTATGGCTACACCTTC	CASSLNRGRGYGYTF
NA	TRBV7-9	NA	TRBJ2-1	TGTGCCAGCAGCTCCCTCGGCCTCTCGGCGGGTTTCTACAATGAGCAGTTCTTC	CASSSLGLSAGFYNEQFF
NA	TRBV27	NA	TRBJ2-7	TGTGCCAGCAGGCGTAGCGCCCCCTTCGAGCAGTACTTC	CASRRSAPFEQYF
NA	TRBV28	TRBD1	TRBJ1-5	TGTGCCAGCAGGACAGGGTCGGGCGGCAATCAGCCCCAGCATTTT	CASRTGSGGNQPQHF
NA	TRBV23-1	NA	TRBJ1-5	TGCGCCAGCAGTCAATCCTCTGGATGCGCGGACAATCAGCCCCAGCATTTT	CASSQSSGCADNQPQHF
NA	TRBV6-2/TRBV6-3	TRBD1	TRBJ1-2	TGTGCCAGCAGTACCCCGGACAGGGTTCGCTCTGGCTATGGCTACACCTTC	CASSTPDRVRSGYGYTF
once	TRBV11-2	NA	TRBJ1-5	TGTGCCAGCAGCTTAGATAGAGATCAGCCCCAGCATTTT	CASSLDRDQPQHF
NA	TRBV12-3/TRBV12-4	NA	TRBJ1-1	TGTGCCAGCAGTTTGGGCAGCTACACTGAAGCTTTCTTT	CASSLGSYTEAFF
NA	TRBV4-1	NA	TRBJ2-1	TGCGCCAGCAGCCAAGGTCCTAGCCAGTACAATGAGCAGTTCTTC	CASSQGPSQYNEQFF
once	TRBV18	TRBD1	TRBJ1-2	TGTGCCAGCTCACCGGAAGCACAGGGGACTAACTATGGCTACACCTTC	CASSPEAQGTNYGYTF
NA	TRBV18	NA	TRBJ2-5	TGTGCCAGCTCACCACCTCCCGATCTGGGGGCCAGGGAGACCCAGTACTTC	CASSPPPDLGARETQYF
NA	TRBV7-2	TRBD1	TRBJ1-1	TGTGCCAGCAGCCCCGACAGGGGCCGAATTGGCACTGAAGCTTTCTTT	CASSPDRGRIGTEAFF
NA	TRBV24-1	TRBD2	TRBJ2-1	TGTGCCACCAGTGTGCTCCCCCTACTAGCGGGGACCTACAATGAGCAGTTCTTC	CATSVLPLLAGTYNEQFF
NA	TRBV7-2	TRBD2	TRBJ2-3	TGTGCCAGCAGGCCCCGAACTAGCGGGGTAACAGATACGCAGTATTTT	CASRPRTSGVTDTQYF
NA	TRBV3-1/TRBV3-2	NA	TRBJ1-1	TGTGCCAGCAGCCAAACGACGCTAGGGGGATACACTGAAGCTTTCTTT	CASSQTTLGGYTEAFF
NA	TRBV11-2	TRBD1	TRBJ2-7	TGTGCCAGCAGCCTTGGCCGGGACAGGAAATCCTACGAGCAGTACTTC	CASSLGRDRKSYEQYF
NA	TRBV6-6	TRBD1	TRBJ2-5	TGTGCCAGCAGTTACTTCCCGGGACAGGGGGTCGGGACCCAGTACTTC	CASSYFPGQGVGTQYF
NA	TRBV15	NA	TRBJ2-2	TGTGCCACCAGCAGAGAGGCGGGGCGCATCGCCGGGGAGCTGTTTTTT	CATSREAGRIAGELFF
few	TRBV7-6	TRBD2	TRBJ2-3	TGTGCCAGCAGCAAAAGGACTAGGCCCCTCACAGATACGCAGTATTTT	CASSKRTRPLTDTQYF
once	TRBV10-1	NA	TRBJ2-1	TGCGCCAGCAGTGCCAACAACAATGAGCAGTTCTTC	CASSANNNEQFF
NA	TRBV6-5	TRBD1	TRBJ1-2	TGTGCCAGCAGACTGGACAGGCTAAACTATGGCTACACCTTC	CASRLDRLNYGYTF
NA	TRBV5-6	NA	TRBJ1-4	TGTGCCAGCAGCAGGACAATGGGGAGGGAAAAACTGTTTTTT	CASSRTMGREKLFF
NA	TRBV11-3	TRBD1	TRBJ2-2	TGTGCCAGCACCGCGCAGGGGGCGTATAGCACCGGGGAGCTGTTTTTT	CASTAQGAYSTGELFF